This T cell receptor (beta chain) was sequenced for a study of blood T cell repertoires in COVID-19. The repertoire was sequenced with immunoSEQ multiplex PCR; TCRdb's copy has only in-frame clones and lacks some. The sample consists of 200,000 to 250,000 clones, about 86% of them appearing once. The length of the CDR3 is 16 residues. V was clipped by 4 bases and J by 1 base; unmatched bases: 8. Germline CDR1 and CDR2: MGHRA and YSYEKL. The clonotype originates from a man in his 60s with acute or convalescent COVID-19. The chain is built from TRBV4-1 and TRBJ1-1, with 8 bases aligning to TRBD1. Sequencing was carried out using peripheral blood. CDR3 in DNA: TGCGCCAGCAGCCCACGGGGGGACAGGCAGAACACTGAAGCTTTCTTT. Its translation: CASSPRGDRQNTEAFF.